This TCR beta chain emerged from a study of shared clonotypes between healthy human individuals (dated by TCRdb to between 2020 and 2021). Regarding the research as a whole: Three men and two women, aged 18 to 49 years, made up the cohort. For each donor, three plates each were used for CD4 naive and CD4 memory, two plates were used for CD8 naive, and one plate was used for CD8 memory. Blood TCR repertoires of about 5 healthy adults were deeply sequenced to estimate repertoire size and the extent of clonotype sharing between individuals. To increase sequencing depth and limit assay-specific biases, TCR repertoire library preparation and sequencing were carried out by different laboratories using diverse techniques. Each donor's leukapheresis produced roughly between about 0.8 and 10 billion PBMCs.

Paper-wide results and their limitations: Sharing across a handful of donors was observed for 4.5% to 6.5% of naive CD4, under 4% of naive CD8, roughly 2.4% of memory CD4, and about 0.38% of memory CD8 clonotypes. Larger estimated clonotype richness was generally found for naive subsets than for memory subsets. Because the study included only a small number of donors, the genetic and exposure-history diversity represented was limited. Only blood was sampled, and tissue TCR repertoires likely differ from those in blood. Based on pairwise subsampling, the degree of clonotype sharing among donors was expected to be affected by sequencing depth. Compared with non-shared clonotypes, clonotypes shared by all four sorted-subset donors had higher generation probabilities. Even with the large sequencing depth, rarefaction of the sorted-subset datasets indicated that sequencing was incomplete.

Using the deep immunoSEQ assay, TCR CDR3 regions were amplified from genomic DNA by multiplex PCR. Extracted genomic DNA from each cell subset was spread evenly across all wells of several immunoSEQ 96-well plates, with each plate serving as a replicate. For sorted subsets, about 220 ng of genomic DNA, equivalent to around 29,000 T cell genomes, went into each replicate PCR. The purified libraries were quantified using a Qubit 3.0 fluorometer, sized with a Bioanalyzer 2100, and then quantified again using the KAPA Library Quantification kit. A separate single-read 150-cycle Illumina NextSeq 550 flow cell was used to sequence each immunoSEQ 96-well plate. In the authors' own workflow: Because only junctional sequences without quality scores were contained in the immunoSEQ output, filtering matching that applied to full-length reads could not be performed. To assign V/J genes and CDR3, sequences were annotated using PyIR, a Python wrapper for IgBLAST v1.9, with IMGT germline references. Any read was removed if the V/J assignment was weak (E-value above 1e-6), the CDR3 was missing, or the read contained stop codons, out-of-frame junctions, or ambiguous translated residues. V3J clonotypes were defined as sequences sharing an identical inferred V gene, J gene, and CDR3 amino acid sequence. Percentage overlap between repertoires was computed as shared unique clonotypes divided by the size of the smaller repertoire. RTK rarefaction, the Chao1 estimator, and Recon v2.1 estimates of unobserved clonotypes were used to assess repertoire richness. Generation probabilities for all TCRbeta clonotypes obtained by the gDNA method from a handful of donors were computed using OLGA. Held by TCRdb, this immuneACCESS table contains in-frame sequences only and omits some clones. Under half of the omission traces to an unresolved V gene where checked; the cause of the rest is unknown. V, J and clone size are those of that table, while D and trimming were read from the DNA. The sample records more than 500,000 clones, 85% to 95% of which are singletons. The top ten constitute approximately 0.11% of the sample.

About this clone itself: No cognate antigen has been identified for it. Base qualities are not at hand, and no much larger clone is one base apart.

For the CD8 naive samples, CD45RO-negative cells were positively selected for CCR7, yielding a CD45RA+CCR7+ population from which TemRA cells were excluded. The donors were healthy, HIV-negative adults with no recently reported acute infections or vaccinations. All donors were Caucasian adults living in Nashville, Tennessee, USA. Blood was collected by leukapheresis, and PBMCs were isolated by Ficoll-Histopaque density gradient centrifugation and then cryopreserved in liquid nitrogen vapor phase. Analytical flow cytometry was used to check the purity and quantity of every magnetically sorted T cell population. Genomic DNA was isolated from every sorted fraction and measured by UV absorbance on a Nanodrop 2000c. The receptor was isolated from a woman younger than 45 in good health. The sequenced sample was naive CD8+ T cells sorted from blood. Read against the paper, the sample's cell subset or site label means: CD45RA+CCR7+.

Read as DNA, the sequence is TGCGCCAGCTCTACTAGCGGGAGTTTGGGAGAGCAGTACTTC. This yields the protein CASSTSGSLGEQYF. In this chain, TRBV10-1 is recombined with TRBJ2-7; 11 bases in between match TRBD2. CDR1 and CDR2 are drawn from the germline V gene (reference sequence): WNHNN, SYGVQD. V ends up 8 bases short and J 7 bases short, with an unmatched junction base count of 10. Inclusive of the bounding cysteine and phenylalanine, the CDR3 is 14 residues long. The read is trimmed to its CDR3 DNA, 42 bases read in frame from base 1.